Listed below are T cell receptor beta chains from one sample, sequenced in a study of identical twins. TCRdb called the 5' RACE reads again in MiXCR, with one record for every CDR3 protein. The sample includes around 370,000 distinct CDR3 sequences, about 10% of them seen just once. Sequencing was performed on naive T cells sorted from blood. The receptors come from a woman in her 50s in good health. The CDR3 runs from the conserved cysteine through the conserved F or W. Fields, in order: D gene, V gene, J gene, clone size, CDR3 protein, CDR3 DNA. D genes are given only for firm matches. Clone size is shown for a subset of rows, as once, few, many or a class of expanded clone.

>.|TRBV6-2/TRBV6-3|TRBJ2-5|.
CASSYGTGTQYF
TGTGCCAGCAGTTACGGAACGGGGACCCAGTACTTC
>.|TRBV7-2|TRBJ1-1|.
CASSLEGTFRAFF
TGTGCCAGCAGCTTAGAGGGGACCTTTCGGGCTTTCTTT
>TRBD2|TRBV7-2|TRBJ2-5|.
CASSLELAGELQETQYF
TGTGCCAGCAGCTTAGAACTAGCGGGAGAATTACAAGAGACCCAGTACTTC
>TRBD2|TRBV4-2|TRBJ2-5|.
CASSQGDGAGGRTGETQYF
TGTGCCAGCAGCCAAGGTGATGGAGCGGGAGGGCGCACGGGGGAGACCCAGTACTTC
>.|TRBV29-1|TRBJ2-5|many
CSVGVSKAGTQYF
TGCAGCGTAGGGGTTTCTAAAGCGGGGACCCAGTACTTC
>.|TRBV20-1|TRBJ1-3|.
CSATTGSSGNTIYF
TGCAGTGCTACCACAGGGTCCTCTGGAAACACCATATATTTT
>.|TRBV27|TRBJ1-4|.
CASSPTVSPTKLFF
TGTGCCAGCAGCCCGACAGTATCCCCCACCAAACTGTTTTTT
>.|TRBV10-3|TRBJ2-7|.
CAISEAEGFYEQYF
TGTGCCATCAGTGAGGCCGAGGGTTTCTACGAGCAGTACTTC
>TRBD1|TRBV7-8|TRBJ1-2|few
CASSPGTGIGYTF
TGTGCCAGCAGCCCCGGGACAGGGATAGGCTACACCTTC
>.|TRBV29-1|TRBJ1-1|few
CSVEQGNTEAFF
TGCAGCGTCGAACAGGGGAACACTGAAGCTTTCTTT
>.|TRBV19|TRBJ1-6|.
CASSWGGSPLHF
TGTGCCAGTAGTTGGGGAGGATCACCCCTCCACTTT
>.|TRBV20-1|TRBJ1-1|few
CSARDLSTGVMNTEAFF
TGCAGTGCTAGAGACTTGTCGACGGGGGTTATGAACACTGAAGCTTTCTTT